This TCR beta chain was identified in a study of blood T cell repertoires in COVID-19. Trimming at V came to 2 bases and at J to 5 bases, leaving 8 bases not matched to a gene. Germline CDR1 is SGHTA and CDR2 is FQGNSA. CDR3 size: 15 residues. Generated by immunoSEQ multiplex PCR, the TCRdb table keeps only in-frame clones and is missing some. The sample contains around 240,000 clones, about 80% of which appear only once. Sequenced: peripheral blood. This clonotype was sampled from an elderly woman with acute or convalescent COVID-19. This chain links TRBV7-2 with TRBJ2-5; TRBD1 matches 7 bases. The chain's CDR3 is CASSLFPHRGETQYF. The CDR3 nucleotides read TGTGCCAGCAGCTTATTCCCCCACAGGGGTGAGACCCAGTACTTC.